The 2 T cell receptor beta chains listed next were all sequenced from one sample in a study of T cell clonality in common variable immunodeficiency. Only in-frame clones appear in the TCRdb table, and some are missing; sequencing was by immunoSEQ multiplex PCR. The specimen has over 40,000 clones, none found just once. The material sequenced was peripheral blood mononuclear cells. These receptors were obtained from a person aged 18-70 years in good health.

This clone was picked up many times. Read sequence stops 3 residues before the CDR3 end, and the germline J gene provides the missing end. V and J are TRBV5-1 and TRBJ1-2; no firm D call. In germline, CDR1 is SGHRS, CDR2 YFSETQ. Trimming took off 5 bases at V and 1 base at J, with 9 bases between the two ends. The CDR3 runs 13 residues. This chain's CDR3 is CASRNDNNYGYTF. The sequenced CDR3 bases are TGCGCCAGCAGGAATGACAATAACTATGGC.

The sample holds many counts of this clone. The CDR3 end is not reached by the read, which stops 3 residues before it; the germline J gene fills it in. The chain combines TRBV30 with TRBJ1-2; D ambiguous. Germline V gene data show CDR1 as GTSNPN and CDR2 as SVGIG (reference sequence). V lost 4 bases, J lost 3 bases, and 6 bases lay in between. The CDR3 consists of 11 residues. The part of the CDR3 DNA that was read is TGTGCCTGGAAGAGCCACTATGGC. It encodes CAWKSHYG. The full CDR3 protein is CAWKSHYGYTF.